One sample yielded the 26 T cell receptor beta chains listed below, sequenced in a study of cytomegalovirus exposure and HLA in healthy donors. This PCR relied on a set of 60 Vbeta primers and 13 Jbeta primers. Data came from immunoSEQ multiplex PCR; TCRdb stores just in-frame clones and leaves some out. The sample lists about 69,000 clones; 65% to 70% were seen once. Sequencing was carried out using PBMCs. These receptors all stem from a male donor in good health and CMV-seropositive.

This clone was seen more than once but under ten times. The rearrangement links TRBV7-9 to TRBJ2-2; 13 bases are a match to TRBD2. V dropped 4 bases and J dropped 3; count of bases not matched to a gene: 8. The CDR3 has 18 amino acids. From germline, CDR1 is SEHNR and CDR2 FQNEAQ (reference sequence). The CDR3 sequence: CASSSPGLAGVDTGELFF. The CDR3 DNA is TGTGCCAGCAGCTCTCCAGGACTAGCGGGAGTCGACACCGGGGAGCTGTTTTTT.

The chain is built from TRBV27 and TRBJ2-1; D is ambiguous. Trimming removed 3 bases from V and 8 bases from J, with 5 bases in between. Germline CDR1 is MNHEY and CDR2 is SMNVEV (reference sequence). The CDR3 runs 11 residues. The CDR3 loop is CASSFFDEQFF. CDR3 coding DNA: TGTGCCAGCAGTTTTTTCGATGAGCAGTTCTTC.

V and J are TRBV7-9 and TRBJ2-2; 14 nucleotides match TRBD2. The CDR3 has 16 residues. Germline lookup yields CDR1 SEHNR and CDR2 FQNEAQ (reference sequence). V dropped 4 bases and J dropped 7; count of bases not matched to a gene: 5. The CDR3 region is CASSSGLAGDDGELFF. The CDR3 coding sequence is TGTGCCAGCAGCTCGGGACTAGCGGGAGACGACGGGGAGCTGTTTTTT.

The rearrangement joins TRBV7-7 to TRBJ2-2; a weak D match, TRBD2 (6 bases). CDR1 and CDR2 (germline): SSHAT, FNYEAQ (reference sequence). This CDR3 contains 13 residues. V lost 5 bases to trimming and J lost 6 bases, with 10 bases between them. The CDR3 is CASSRTGAGELFF. DNA of the CDR3: TGTGCCAGCAGCCGCACGGGGGCCGGGGAGCTGTTTTTT.

V is TRBV2 and J is TRBJ2-5; 8 nucleotides line up with TRBD2. The germline CDR1 and CDR2 sequences are SNHLY and FYNNEI. Trimming cost V 6 bases and J 2 bases; bases outside gene matches: 8. The CDR3 runs to 15 residues. The CDR3 here is CASSDSGSGQETQYF. DNA for the CDR3: TGTGCCAGCAGCGACAGCGGGAGTGGGCAAGAGACCCAGTACTTC.

The gene calls are TRBV11-2 and TRBJ2-3; D might be TRBD2 (6 bases). The CDR3 is 14 residues long. Germline assignment: CDR1 SGHAT and CDR2 FQNNGV. V lost 3 bases and J lost 3, with 10 bases in between. DNA for the CDR3: TGTGCCAGCAGCTTCGGGGGATATACAGATACGCAGTATTTT. Translation: CASSFGGYTDTQYF.

The chain uses TRBV7-9 and TRBJ1-5; D may be TRBD1 (6 bases). The germline V gene has CDR1 SEHNR and CDR2 FQNEAQ (reference sequence). V lost 0 bases and J 7 bases, leaving 10 bases between the germline ends. This CDR3 is 14 amino acids long. CDR3 sequence (DNA): TGTGCCAGCAGCTTAGCGTCAGGGGACCAGCCCCAGCATTTT. It encodes CASSLASGDQPQHF.

A few counts support this clone. V is TRBV10-2 and J is TRBJ2-1; 8 bases are a match to TRBD1. This CDR3 comprises 15 residues. The germline gives CDR1 WSHSY, CDR2 SAAADI. Trimming cost V 6 bases and J 5 bases; bases outside gene matches: 9. The CDR3 reads CASRGWQGANNEQFF. The CDR3 region has the DNA TGCGCCAGCAGGGGGTGGCAGGGGGCCAACAATGAGCAGTTCTTC.

The rearrangement uses TRBV6-5 and TRBJ1-1; unclear D gene. Trimming left V 1 base short and J 4 bases short, with 16 bases between. The CDR3 totals 16 residues. CDR1 is MNHEY, CDR2 SVGAGI, per germline. The CDR3 loop is CASSYWAGNEGTEAFF. Here the CDR3 DNA reads TGTGCCAGCAGTTACTGGGCCGGGAATGAGGGCACTGAAGCTTTCTTT.

This clone was picked up one time. V is TRBV5-1 and J is TRBJ2-5; 8 bases are a match to TRBD1. The CDR3 totals 15 residues. CDR1 is SGHRS and CDR2 is YFSETQ in the germline V gene. The ends lost 3 bases at V and 2 bases at J; junction bases unmatched: 6. The CDR3 nucleotides are TGCGCCAGCAGCTGGGCAGGGGGCGGGCAAGAGACCCAGTACTTC. This encodes CASSWAGGGQETQYF.

The V gene is TRBV7-6, the J gene TRBJ2-1; TRBD2 aligns across 10 bases. Trimming at V came to 3 bases and at J to 8 bases, leaving 7 bases not matched to a gene. Germline V gene lookup returns CDR1 SGHVS and CDR2 FNYEAQ. The CDR3 runs to 15 residues. As DNA, the CDR3 is TGTGCCAGCAGCTTTGGTGCCGGGACTAGCGATGAGCAGTTCTTC. Amino acids: CASSFGAGTSDEQFF.

The J gene is TRBJ2-4, the V gene TRBV10-2; D gene unclear. CDR3 length: 14 amino acids. V was shortened by 5 bases and J by 8 bases, with 16 bases between the two germline ends. The germline V gene has CDR1 WSHSY and CDR2 SAAADI. The chain's CDR3 is CASSLSPPRDIQYF. The CDR3 DNA reads TGCGCCAGCAGTCTCTCCCCCCCCCGGGACATTCAGTACTTC.

The chain has TRBV7-9 and TRBJ2-7; TRBD1 aligns across 8 bases. This CDR3 region has 16 residues. Looked up from germline, CDR1 is SEHNR and CDR2 is FQNEAQ (reference sequence). V lost 0 bases and J lost 1; bases outside the gene matches: 5. In DNA, the CDR3 is TGTGCCAGCAGCTTAGCTTTGGGACAGGAGTCCTACGAGCAGTACTTC. This codes for CASSLALGQESYEQYF.

The chain is built from TRBV7-8 and TRBJ2-2; TRBD2 matches at 8 bases. This CDR3 is built from 17 residues. The trim removed 6 bases at V and 4 bases at J, leaving 13 bases unmatched. CDR1 SGHVS and CDR2 FQNEAQ come from the germline V gene. The CDR3 spells CASRSPGGAVSTGELFF. The CDR3 nucleotides are TGTGCCAGCAGATCGCCGGGGGGGGCCGTTTCCACCGGGGAGCTGTTTTTT.

The V call is TRBV9, the J call TRBJ1-2; D uncertain. Deletions cut 7 bases from V and 3 bases from J, with 13 bases between. Per germline, CDR1 SGDLS and CDR2 YYNGEE. CDR3 length equals 13 residues. In DNA form, the CDR3 reads TGTGCCAGCTCCAGGAGGTTTGACTATGGCTACACCTTC. Protein sequence: CASSRRFDYGYTF.

This rearrangement joins TRBV7-2 to TRBJ1-4, with D possibly TRBD1 on 6 matching bases. Germline CDR1 reads SGHTA; CDR2 reads FQGNSA. The V and J ends lost 1 base and 8 bases respectively, with 11 bases between them. The CDR3 has 14 amino acids. Here the CDR3 DNA reads TGTGCCAGCAGCTTAGGTCGGGGGGCGGAAAAACTGTTTTTT. It is translated as CASSLGRGAEKLFF.

The chain combines TRBV11-2 with TRBJ2-7; D gene unclear. Germline CDR1 is SGHAT and CDR2 is FQNNGV. Trimming stripped 3 bases from V and 2 bases from J, with 8 bases between. This CDR3 has 13 amino acids. The CDR3 DNA reads as TGTGCCAGCAGCTTTATTGACACCTACGAGCAGTACTTC. Protein sequence: CASSFIDTYEQYF.

The rearrangement links TRBV15 to TRBJ2-2, with 7 nucleotides matching TRBD2. CDR1 is LNHNV, CDR2 YYDKDF, per germline (reference sequence). V lost 11 bases and J lost 2; bases outside the gene matches: 11. The CDR3 spans 15 residues. CDR3 in amino acids: CASSVVAGNTGELFF. CDR3 DNA sequence: TGTGCCTCCTCCGTGGTAGCGGGTAACACCGGGGAGCTGTTTTTT.

V usage is TRBV30 and J usage is TRBJ2-2, with 8 bases aligning to TRBD2. Germline values: CDR1 GTSNPN, CDR2 SVGIG (reference sequence). The CDR3 extends over 15 amino acids. Trimming cost V 1 base and J 7 bases; bases outside gene matches: 8. Here the CDR3 reads CAWSDPGLDNGELFF. CDR3 nucleotide sequence: TGTGCCTGGAGTGACCCGGGACTAGACAACGGGGAGCTGTTTTTT.

The chain joins TRBV6-5 to TRBJ2-1, with 7 bases fitting TRBD1. The CDR3 totals 15 residues. Trimming removed 5 bases from V and 3 bases from J; junction bases left unmatched: 7. Germline V CDR1 and CDR2: MNHEY, SVGAGI. This chain's CDR3 is CASSGDRDFYNEQFF. The CDR3 DNA is TGTGCCAGCAGTGGAGACAGGGATTTCTACAATGAGCAGTTCTTC.

The J gene is TRBJ2-1, the V gene TRBV5-1; D is undetermined. Germline V CDR1 and CDR2: SGHRS, YFSETQ. V shed 2 bases and J shed 10 bases, with 13 bases lying between them. The length of the CDR3 is 13 residues. The chain's CDR3 is CASSLGEVGEQFF. The CDR3 DNA reads as TGCGCCAGCAGCTTAGGAGAGGTCGGAGAGCAGTTCTTC.

The chain couples TRBV7-2 to TRBJ1-1; D unresolved. CDR1 is SGHTA, CDR2 FQGNSA, per germline. Trimming pared 5 bases from V and 0 bases from J, leaving 13 bases between. The CDR3 is 15 amino acids. The CDR3 DNA reads TGTGCCAGCAGCCAAAACCACTATTTGAACACTGAAGCTTTCTTT. Protein sequence: CASSQNHYLNTEAFF.

This clone has more than one count but fewer than ten. This same CDR3 is encoded by further DNA sequences in the sample. The chain links TRBV9 to TRBJ1-5, with unresolved D. The CDR3 length is 13 residues. Trimming removed 0 bases from V and 7 bases from J, with 8 bases in between. The V gene's germline CDR1 is SGDLS and CDR2 YYNGEE. For the CDR3, the DNA is TGTGCCAGCAGCGTAGACGGGTCCCAGCCCCAGCATTTT. Amino acid sequence: CASSVDGSQPQHF.

This sequence joins TRBV5-1 and TRBJ2-1; perhaps TRBD1 as D (6 bases). Germline V gene lookup returns CDR1 SGHRS and CDR2 YFSETQ. V was trimmed by 4 bases and J by 7 bases, leaving 9 bases between them. The CDR3 contains 12 residues. The CDR3 region is CASSLGGNEQFF. CDR3 nucleotide sequence: TGCGCCAGCAGCCTAGGGGGAAATGAGCAGTTCTTC. Full variable domain (remainder filled in from reference TRBV5-1 and TRBJ2-1): KAGVTQTPRYLIKTRGQQVTLSCSPISGHRSVSWYQQTPGQGLQFLFEYFSETQRNKGNFPGRFSGRQFSNSRSEMNVSTLELGDSALYLCASSLGGNEQFFGPGTRLTVL.

The chain joins TRBV2 to TRBJ2-7; D call uncertain. Germline V CDR1 and CDR2: SNHLY, FYNNEI. V was trimmed by 7 bases and J by 0 bases, leaving 10 bases between them. The CDR3 consists of 13 residues. The CDR3 DNA reads as TGTGCCAGCAATGGCGGTAGCTCCTACGAGCAGTACTTC. Translated: CASNGGSSYEQYF.

The chain has TRBV9 and TRBJ1-3, with 8 bases fitting TRBD1. CDR3 length equals 16 residues. J gave up 4 bases and V 2 bases, and 8 bases lay outside the gene matches. Per germline, CDR1 SGDLS and CDR2 YYNGEE. The CDR3 reads CASSVGQGLYGNTIYF. The DNA of the CDR3 is TGTGCCAGCAGCGTTGGACAGGGATTATACGGAAACACCATATATTTT. The full variable domain, completed using reference TRBV9 and TRBJ1-3, is DSGVTQTPKHLITATGQRVTLRCSPRSGDLSVYWYQQSLDQGLQFLIQYYNGEERAKGNILERFSAQQFPDLHSELNLSSLELGDSALYFCASSVGQGLYGNTIYFGEGSWLTVV.